Following are 8 T cell receptor beta chains from one sample sequenced in a study of sequential checkpoint blockade in melanoma. Profiling relied on immunoSEQ multiplex PCR, and the TCRdb table lists in-frame clones only, not all of them. Of under 25,000 clones in the sample, around 75% were seen once. The treatment is: randomized to nivolumab then ipilimumab (arm A) or the reverse (arm B). The sequences come from CD8+ T cells sorted from blood (inferred from file names), collected from a patient given nivolumab and ipilimumab in sequence. These receptor sequences come from a human donor with melanoma.

The rearrangement links TRBV6-5 to TRBJ2-7; D may be TRBD2 (5 bases). CDR3 length: 12 residues. The V gene lost 6 bases and the J gene lost 9 bases, with 15 bases spanning the gap. Germline CDR1 is MNHEY and CDR2 is SVGAGI. The DNA of the CDR3 is TGTGCCAGCAGGAGTGGGCTAGCTTCGCAGTACTTC. This encodes CASRSGLASQYF.

The rearrangement links TRBV5-1 to TRBJ2-7, with TRBD1 identical over 8 bases. V lost 0 bases and J lost 1; bases outside the gene matches: 3. CDR3 length: 15 amino acids. Germline CDR1 is SGHRS and CDR2 is YFSETQ. The CDR3 sequence: CASSLGGTGSYEQYF. The CDR3 nucleotides are TGCGCCAGCAGCTTGGGGGGGACAGGTTCCTACGAGCAGTACTTC. Complete variable domain (other parts from reference TRBV5-1 and TRBJ2-7): KAGVTQTPRYLIKTRGQQVTLSCSPISGHRSVSWYQQTPGQGLQFLFEYFSETQRNKGNFPGRFSGRQFSNSRSEMNVSTLELGDSALYLCASSLGGTGSYEQYFGPGTRLTVT.

This clone appeared a few times. The J gene is TRBJ1-1, the V gene TRBV7-2; no firm D call. Trimming shortened V by 0 bases and J by 0 bases, and 8 bases separated the two germline ends. Germline CDR1 is SGHTA and CDR2 is FQGNSA. The length of the CDR3 is 15 residues. The CDR3 here is CASSLAPGVNTEAFF. DNA of the CDR3: TGTGCCAGCAGCTTAGCGCCCGGGGTGAACACTGAAGCTTTCTTT.

The chain uses TRBV27 and TRBJ2-2; maybe TRBD1 (6 bases). The CDR3 is made up of 19 amino acids. V lost 3 bases, J lost 0 bases, and 20 bases lay in between. CDR1 MNHEY and CDR2 SMNVEV come from the germline V gene (reference sequence). CDR3 sequence: CASSFRVDRPLANTGELFF. Here the CDR3 DNA reads TGTGCCAGCAGTTTCCGGGTCGACAGGCCCCTGGCGAACACCGGGGAGCTGTTTTTT.

The V gene is TRBV6-6, the J gene TRBJ1-1, with 8 nucleotides matching TRBD1. Trimming took 0 bases from V and 5 from J; bases not matched to a gene: 8. The CDR3 sequence is 16 residues long. The germline V gene encodes CDR1 MNHNY and CDR2 SVGAGI (reference sequence). The CDR3 DNA is TGTGCCAGCAGTTACTCCCATGACAGGGGTCGGACTGAAGCTTTCTTT. Its translation is CASSYSHDRGRTEAFF.

The chain combines TRBV5-6 with TRBJ1-5, with D possibly being TRBD1 (5 bases). In germline, CDR1 is SGHDT, CDR2 YYEEEE. The CDR3 is 14 amino acids. The germline V and J ends were trimmed by 0 bases and 1 base, with 5 bases remaining between them. The CDR3 coding sequence is TGTGCCAGCAGCTTGGCAGGGAGCAATCAGCCCCAGCATTTT. This encodes CASSLAGSNQPQHF.

The rearrangement uses TRBV27 and TRBJ2-6, with 8 bases aligning to TRBD1. The germline V gene encodes CDR1 MNHEY and CDR2 SMNVEV (reference sequence). Trimming at V came to 3 bases and at J to 0 bases, leaving 10 bases not matched to a gene. The length of the CDR3 is 19 residues. The CDR3 is CASSFFGQGPPSGANVLTF. The DNA for the CDR3 is TGTGCCAGCAGTTTTTTTGGACAGGGCCCTCCCTCTGGGGCCAACGTCCTGACTTTC.

This chain joins TRBV5-6 and TRBJ1-2; the D is unclear. With 5 bases removed from V and 3 bases from J, the gap between germline ends came to 11 bases. The germline gives CDR1 SGHDT, CDR2 YYEEEE. The CDR3 covers 13 residues. CDR3 region: CASRDEGYYGYTF. The CDR3, as DNA: TGTGCCAGCAGGGATGAGGGCTACTATGGCTACACCTTC.